This T cell receptor beta chain was retrieved from a study of shared clonotypes between healthy human individuals. The authors loaded around 200 ng DNA, 25,000 to 30,000 T cell genomes, into sorted-subset replicate PCRs. TCRdb's copy holds only in-frame clones and misses some; the assay was immunoSEQ multiplex PCR. The sample holds more than 600,000 clones, roughly 94% seen once. The naive CD8 subset, CD45RO-negative cells positively selected for CCR7, excluded terminally differentiated effector memory CD45RA+ cells. This receptor was taken from a man between 25 and 39 years old in good health. The sequencing sample was made of naive CD8+ T cells sorted from blood.

DNA for the CDR3: TGTGCCAGCAGCTCCGATGGGACGTATTACGAGCAGTACTTC. Its protein product is CASSSDGTYYEQYF. The chain has TRBV7-9 and TRBJ2-7, with D possibly being TRBD1 or TRBD2 (5 bases each). The V and J ends lost 4 bases and 4 bases respectively, with 14 bases between them. CDR3 length equals 14 residues. Germline assignment: CDR1 SEHNR and CDR2 FQNEAQ (reference sequence).